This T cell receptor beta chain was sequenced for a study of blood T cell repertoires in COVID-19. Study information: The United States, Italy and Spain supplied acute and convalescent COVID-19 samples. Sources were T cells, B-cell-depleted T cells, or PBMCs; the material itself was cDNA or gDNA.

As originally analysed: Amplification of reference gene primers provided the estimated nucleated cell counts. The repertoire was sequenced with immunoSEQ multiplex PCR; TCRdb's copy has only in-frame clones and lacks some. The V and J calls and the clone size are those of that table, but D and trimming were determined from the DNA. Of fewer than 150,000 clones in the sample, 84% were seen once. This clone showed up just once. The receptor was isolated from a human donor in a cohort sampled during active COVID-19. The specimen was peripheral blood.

CDR3 loop: CASRLADGGGSETQYF. In nucleotides, the CDR3 is TGTGCAAGTCGCTTAGCGGATGGAGGGGGCTCGGAGACCCAGTACTTC. V gene TRBV12-2 combines with J gene TRBJ2-5; the table's D call, TRBD1, has no DNA check behind it. TRBV12-2 is deemed a pseudogene. The CDR3 contains 16 residues.